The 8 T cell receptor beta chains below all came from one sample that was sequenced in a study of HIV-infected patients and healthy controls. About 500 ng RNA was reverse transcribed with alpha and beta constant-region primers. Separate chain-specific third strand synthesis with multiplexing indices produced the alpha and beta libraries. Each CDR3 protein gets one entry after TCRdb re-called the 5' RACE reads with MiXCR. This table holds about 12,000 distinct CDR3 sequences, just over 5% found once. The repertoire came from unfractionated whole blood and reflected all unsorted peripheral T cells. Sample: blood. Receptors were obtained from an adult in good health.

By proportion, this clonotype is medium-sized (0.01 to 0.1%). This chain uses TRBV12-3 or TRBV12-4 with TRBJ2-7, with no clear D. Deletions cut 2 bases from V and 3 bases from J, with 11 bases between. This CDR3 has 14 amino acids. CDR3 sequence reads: CASSLWVRNYEQYF. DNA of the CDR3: TGTGCCAGCAGTTTATGGGTACGGAACTACGAGCAGTACTTC.

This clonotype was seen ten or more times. CDR3 amino acids: CASSQSRVEYF. The CDR3 nucleotides are TGTGCCAGCAGCCAGAGCAGGGTGGAGTACTTC. V is TRBV12-3 or TRBV12-4 and J is TRBJ2-7, with a possible D match to TRBD1 (5 bases). The CDR3 covers 11 residues. Between the trimmed V and J ends, which lost 6 bases and 11 bases, there was a span of 14 bases.

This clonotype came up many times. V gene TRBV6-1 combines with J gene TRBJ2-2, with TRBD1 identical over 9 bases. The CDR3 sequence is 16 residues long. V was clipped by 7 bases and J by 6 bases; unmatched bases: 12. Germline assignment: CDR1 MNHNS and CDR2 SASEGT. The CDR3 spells CASKVRTGVNAGELFF. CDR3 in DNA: TGTGCCAGCAAAGTACGGACAGGGGTTAACGCCGGGGAGCTGTTTTTT.

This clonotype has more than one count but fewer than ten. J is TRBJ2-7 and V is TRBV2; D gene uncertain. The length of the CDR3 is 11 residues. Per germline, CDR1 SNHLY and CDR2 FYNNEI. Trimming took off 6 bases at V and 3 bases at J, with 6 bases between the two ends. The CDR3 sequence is CASRTSYEQYF. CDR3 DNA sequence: TGTGCCAGCAGGACGAGCTACGAGCAGTACTTC.

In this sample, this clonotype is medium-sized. The CDR3 bases are TGTGCCAGCAGTGGCGGACAGGGGTCCTCTGGGGCCAACGTCCTGACTTTC. This sequence encodes CASSGGQGSSGANVLTF. The chain couples TRBV2 to TRBJ2-6, with 9 bases lining up with TRBD1. The V gene end was trimmed by 4 bases and the J gene end by 0 bases; junction bases not matched to a gene: 4. CDR3 size: 17 residues. Germline V lookup: CDR1 SNHLY, CDR2 FYNNEI.

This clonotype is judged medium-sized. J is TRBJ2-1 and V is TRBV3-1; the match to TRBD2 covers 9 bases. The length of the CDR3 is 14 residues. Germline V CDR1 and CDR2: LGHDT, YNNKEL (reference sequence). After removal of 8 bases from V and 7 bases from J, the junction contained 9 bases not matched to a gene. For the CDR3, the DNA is TGTGCCAGCGGATTAGCGGGGGCTCGGAATGAGCAGTTCTTC. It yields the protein CASGLAGARNEQFF.

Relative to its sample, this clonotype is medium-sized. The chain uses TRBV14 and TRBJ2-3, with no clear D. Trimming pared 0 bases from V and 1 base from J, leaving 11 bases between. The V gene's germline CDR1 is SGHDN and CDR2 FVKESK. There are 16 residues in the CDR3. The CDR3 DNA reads TGTGCCAGCAGCCAAGAACGTCGGTTACGCACAGATACGCAGTATTTT. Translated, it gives CASSQERRLRTDTQYF.

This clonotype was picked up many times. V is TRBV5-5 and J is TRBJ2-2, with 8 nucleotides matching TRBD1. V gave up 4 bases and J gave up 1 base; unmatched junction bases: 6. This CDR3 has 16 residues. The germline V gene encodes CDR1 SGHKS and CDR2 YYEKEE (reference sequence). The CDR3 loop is CASSIRTGRNTGELFF. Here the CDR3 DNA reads TGTGCCAGCAGCATAAGGACAGGGAGGAACACCGGGGAGCTGTTTTTT.